The 7 T cell receptor beta chains reported below all come from one sample, sequenced in a study of T cell changes during pregnancy in multiple sclerosis. The data were produced by immunoSEQ multiplex PCR, yet TCRdb's version contains in-frame clones alone and is incomplete. This table has around 63,000 clones, about 91% appearing once. This sample comprised peripheral blood, obtained after pregnancy. The source is a female donor with multiple sclerosis, enrolled in a pregnancy study.

This clone is deemed medium-sized. The genes are TRBV7-9 and TRBJ2-1; no clear D. Trimming removed 1 base at V and 3 bases at J, with 10 bases between. Per germline, CDR1 SEHNR and CDR2 FQNEAQ (reference sequence). The CDR3 loop spans 15 amino acids. The CDR3, as DNA: TGTGCCAGCAGCTTAGTCCCGATCAGCTACAATGAGCAGTTCTTC. Translation: CASSLVPISYNEQFF.

The chain recombines TRBV7-2 with TRBJ1-4; 8 bases line up with TRBD1. This CDR3 is 15 amino acids long. CDR1 is SGHTA, CDR2 FQGNSA, per germline. Trimming cost V 5 bases and J 7 bases; bases outside gene matches: 9. CDR3 amino acids: CASSVLTGAGEKLFF. The CDR3 nucleotides are TGTGCCAGCAGCGTCCTGACAGGGGCCGGTGAAAAACTGTTTTTT.

V and J are TRBV5-1 and TRBJ2-2, with TRBD2 matching over 10 bases. V lost 1 base, J lost 0 bases, and 0 bases stayed unmatched. CDR1 is SGHRS and CDR2 is YFSETQ in the germline V gene. The CDR3 has 16 amino acids. The CDR3 DNA reads as TGCGCCAGCAGCTTGACTAGCGGGGCGAACACCGGGGAGCTGTTTTTT. Translated, it gives CASSLTSGANTGELFF. The full variable domain, its missing parts supplied by reference TRBV5-1 and TRBJ2-2, is KAGVTQTPRYLIKTRGQQVTLSCSPISGHRSVSWYQQTPGQGLQFLFEYFSETQRNKGNFPGRFSGRQFSNSRSEMNVSTLELGDSALYLCASSLTSGANTGELFFGEGSRLTVL.

J is TRBJ2-2 and V is TRBV6-5; perhaps TRBD1 as D (6 bases). Germline-derived CDR1 and CDR2 are MNHEY and SVGAGI. This CDR3 comprises 15 residues. With 0 bases removed from V and 4 bases from J, the gap between germline ends came to 9 bases. The chain's CDR3 is CASSYSRGGTGELFF. CDR3 bases: TGTGCCAGCAGTTACTCGAGAGGGGGCACCGGGGAGCTGTTTTTT.

The chain employs TRBV12-5 and TRBJ2-1; the match to TRBD2 covers 8 bases. Looked up from germline, CDR1 is LGHNT and CDR2 is FRNRAP. The CDR3 extends over 13 amino acids. Unmatched junction bases numbered 7, after V lost 7 bases and J lost 8 bases. In DNA, the CDR3 is TGTGCTAGTGCCACGGGGGGGGGATATGAGCAGTTCTTC. Amino acids: CASATGGGYEQFF. Filled out from reference TRBV12-5 and TRBJ2-1, the complete variable domain reads DARVTQTPRHKVTEMGQEVTMRCQPILGHNTVFWYRQTMMQGLELLAYFRNRAPLDDSGMPKDRFSAEMPDATLATLKIQPSEPRDSAVYFCASATGGGYEQFFGPGTRLTVL.

V gene TRBV19 combines with J gene TRBJ1-1, with 8 bases that match TRBD1. The ends lost 6 bases at V and 4 bases at J; junction bases unmatched: 10. This CDR3 spans 15 amino acids. Looked up from germline, CDR1 is LNHDA and CDR2 is SQIVND (reference sequence). The CDR3 nucleotides read TGTGCCAGTAGCATGGGCTTTACAGGGGGCACTGAAGCTTTCTTT. Its protein is CASSMGFTGGTEAFF.

The V call is TRBV5-4, the J call TRBJ2-1; 11 positions agree with TRBD1. Per the germline V gene, CDR1 is SGHNT and CDR2 is YYREEE (reference sequence). CDR3 length equals 14 residues. Trimming at V came to 4 bases and at J to 5 bases, leaving 2 bases not matched to a gene. The DNA of the CDR3 is TGTGCCAGCAGCCGGGACAGGGGGAACAATGAGCAGTTCTTC. Its protein is CASSRDRGNNEQFF.